A selection of T cell receptor beta chains follows, all from one sample in a study of shared clonotypes between healthy human individuals. TCRdb's copy holds only in-frame clones and misses some; the assay was immunoSEQ multiplex PCR. The sample gives about 2.4 million clones, under 95% of which show up once; approximately 0.37% is in the top ten. The material sequenced was naive CD4+ T cells from PBMCs. The receptors were gathered from a man between 18 and 29 years old in good health. Some clones in this sample may be carry-over from other donors' samples. Both conserved end residues are part of each CDR3.

j_gene: TRBJ2-5; v_gene: TRBV28; CDR3aa: CASSSSGTQETQYF
j_gene: TRBJ2-1; v_gene: TRBV4-2; CDR3aa: CASSQGTNRGIIEQFF
j_gene: TRBJ2-3; v_gene: TRBV15; CDR3aa: CATSRDKGRGHTDTQYF
j_gene: TRBJ2-2; v_gene: TRBV19; CDR3aa: CASSNPGGNTGELFF
j_gene: TRBJ2-5; v_gene: TRBV25-1; CDR3aa: CASSGLAVNQETQYF
j_gene: TRBJ1-5; v_gene: TRBV27; CDR3aa: CASSFGGLRQPQHF
j_gene: TRBJ2-6; v_gene: TRBV7-3; CDR3aa: CASSGSGSNSGANVLTF
j_gene: TRBJ1-5; v_gene: TRBV28; CDR3aa: CASTYQDRDQPQHF
j_gene: -; v_gene: TRBV10-3; CDR3aa: CATKTAGTGINEQYF
j_gene: TRBJ2-2; v_gene: TRBV5-1; CDR3aa: CASSFTGELFF
j_gene: TRBJ1-4; v_gene: TRBV19; CDR3aa: CASSAREKKLFF
j_gene: TRBJ1-5; v_gene: TRBV28; CDR3aa: CASSSGLRNQPQHF
j_gene: TRBJ2-1; v_gene: TRBV28; CDR3aa: CASSLGGALHEQFF
j_gene: TRBJ2-1; v_gene: TRBV5-4; CDR3aa: CASSFMVANNEQFF
j_gene: TRBJ1-2; v_gene: TRBV7-9; CDR3aa: CASSPLGPDENYGYTF
j_gene: TRBJ2-5; v_gene: TRBV11-2; CDR3aa: CASSLEPGLGTQYF
j_gene: TRBJ2-3; v_gene: TRBV7-2; CDR3aa: CASSLVVGTDTQYF
j_gene: TRBJ1-1; v_gene: TRBV11-2; CDR3aa: CASSLRLNTEAFF
j_gene: TRBJ2-7; v_gene: TRBV28; CDR3aa: CASSPPGGGYRSYEQYF
j_gene: TRBJ2-3; v_gene: TRBV28; CDR3aa: CASSLAGLDLSTDTQYF
j_gene: TRBJ1-5; v_gene: TRBV27; CDR3aa: CASSLTAGRANQPQHF
j_gene: TRBJ1-5; v_gene: TRBV9; CDR3aa: CASSVRGEQPQHF
j_gene: TRBJ1-1; v_gene: TRBV6-5; CDR3aa: CASSKPGRMSTEAFF
j_gene: TRBJ1-2; v_gene: TRBV7-2; CDR3aa: CASSADRGLGYTF
j_gene: TRBJ2-7; v_gene: TRBV27; CDR3aa: CASSFLSLAGHEQYF
j_gene: TRBJ2-3; v_gene: TRBV28; CDR3aa: CASSLASRGADTQYF
j_gene: TRBJ1-4; v_gene: TRBV11-2; CDR3aa: CASSLPSSGNEKLFF
j_gene: TRBJ2-5; v_gene: TRBV18; CDR3aa: CASSPRTGKQETQYF
j_gene: TRBJ2-5; v_gene: TRBV9; CDR3aa: CASSPGLAGGLETQYF
j_gene: TRBJ2-7; v_gene: TRBV18; CDR3aa: CASSPPLAGSYEQYF
j_gene: TRBJ2-1; v_gene: TRBV7-3; CDR3aa: CASSFGGGENEQFF
j_gene: TRBJ1-1; v_gene: TRBV6-5; CDR3aa: CASTRQGMTEAFF
j_gene: TRBJ2-2; v_gene: TRBV19; CDR3aa: CASRNRAGAGELFF
j_gene: TRBJ2-4; v_gene: TRBV19; CDR3aa: CASSPGTRKNIQYF
j_gene: TRBJ2-7; v_gene: TRBV6-5; CDR3aa: CASSPGGGLVYEQYF
j_gene: TRBJ1-4; v_gene: TRBV10-3; CDR3aa: CASSDGGNEKLFF
j_gene: TRBJ2-1; v_gene: TRBV28; CDR3aa: CASKPPRTSGYNEQFF
j_gene: TRBJ2-7; v_gene: TRBV5-4; CDR3aa: CASSWGPLAGGGYEQYF
j_gene: TRBJ1-3; v_gene: TRBV28; CDR3aa: CASSTGIGNTIYF
j_gene: TRBJ1-1; v_gene: TRBV28; CDR3aa: CASSIPGRSTEAFF
j_gene: TRBJ2-7; v_gene: TRBV10-1; CDR3aa: CASSESGGEQYF
j_gene: TRBJ2-1; v_gene: TRBV5-5; CDR3aa: CASSWDHYNEQFF
j_gene: TRBJ2-5; v_gene: TRBV5-1; CDR3aa: CASSPFLTRVPGETQYF
j_gene: TRBJ2-6; v_gene: TRBV19; CDR3aa: CASSIRSSGANVLTF
j_gene: TRBJ1-2; v_gene: TRBV28; CDR3aa: CASSARTGDGYGYTF
j_gene: TRBJ1-3; v_gene: TRBV30; CDR3aa: CAWTGGSGNTIYF
j_gene: TRBJ2-1; v_gene: TRBV5-1; CDR3aa: CASSLAPAGGNEQFF
j_gene: TRBJ2-1; v_gene: TRBV2; CDR3aa: CASSVLASHNEQFF
j_gene: TRBJ1-5; v_gene: TRBV5-8; CDR3aa: CASSRRVQPQHF
j_gene: TRBJ2-2; v_gene: TRBV5-8; CDR3aa: CASSLRGTANTGELFF
j_gene: TRBJ1-1; v_gene: TRBV7-6; CDR3aa: CASSLRGPNTEAFF
j_gene: TRBJ1-5; v_gene: TRBV19; CDR3aa: CASTPGQNNQPQHF
j_gene: TRBJ1-1; v_gene: TRBV7-8; CDR3aa: CASSHLTGTANTEAFF
j_gene: TRBJ1-1; v_gene: TRBV19; CDR3aa: CASNKQHENTEAFF